The present T cell receptor (beta chain) was sequenced within a study of T cells in women clearing cervical HPV infection (dated by TCRdb to 2016 to 2019). In terms of the full investigation: The cases were some 27 women with histologically confirmed HPV16-related CIN3 or worse, and 2 of these cases were invasive cancers. Controls were more than 20 women whose single incident HPV16 infection cleared within 12 months without precancer or cancer developing. Blood from cases was drawn at the visit where the lesion was first identified, while blood from controls was drawn once the infection was no longer detected. For cases, a median interval of approximately 140 days, with an interquartile range of about 90 to 200 days, was observed between lesion detection and blood sampling. Since HLA typing was available for only a few women, HLA type could not be ruled out as a confounder. Nested within Costa Rica's Guanacaste HPV Natural History Study, an exploratory proof-of-principle case-control study compared TCR repertoires across cervical HPV16 outcomes. Cases and controls were matched on year of sample collection and on age within five years. Median age was 34 years in cases versus roughly 37 in controls, and baseline characteristics did not differ significantly. In the parent cohort, some 10,000 women aged 18 or older were enrolled in Guanacaste, Costa Rica, during about 1992 to 1994 and were followed for seven years. As quality controls, five blinded duplicates were added to each group, bringing the total to about 60 samples made up of some 50 participants and about ten replicates. Findings and caveats that apply to the study as a whole: Because of the cross-sectional design, the study could not determine whether the associations came before infection or resulted from infection, and neither effector/memory subsets nor HPV-specific T cells were isolated. Random forest classifiers combining richness and V gene abundances distinguished cases from controls with an estimated AUC of approximately 0.83. Because the number of T cells per sample was unknown, the richness differences could reflect varying T-cell content rather than repertoire biology. TRBV6-7 relative abundance was lower in cases than in controls (around 0.11% versus 0.15%; Bonferroni P = 0.0008). CIN3+ cases had significantly higher TCR repertoire richness than controls across sequencing depths, but evenness did not differ between the groups.

Every participant had a single incident cervical HPV16 infection, and prevalent HPV16 infections were excluded. Cervical HPV DNA was detected with MY09/MY11 PCR, and genotyping was done by dot-blot hybridization. About 14 mL of heparinized blood was centrifuged, after which the buffy coat was aliquoted, frozen at -30 degrees C, and then stored at -80 degrees C. QIAGEN kits were used to extract genomic DNA from the buffy coat specimens. CDR1 SSHAT and CDR2 FNYEAQ were looked up in the germline V gene (reference sequence). Trimming takes 6 bases from V and 6 bases from J, and the germline ends sit 17 bases apart. The CDR3 holds 15 amino acids from the cysteine to the phenylalanine. Part of the CDR3 DNA is given, 36 bases translated from base 1. TCR beta CDR3 regions were amplified by multiplex PCR from an average of approximately 1.3 ug genomic DNA per sample using the immunoSEQ assay. The assay corrected primer bias using a complete synthetic TCR repertoire to establish an amplification baseline. Amplicons were sequenced on the Illumina platform. The paper's processing steps were these. Sequences were error-corrected by clustering with frequency ratios and a modified nearest-neighbor algorithm and were then analyzed in the immunoSEQ Analyzer with IMGT gene definitions. TCR richness and evenness were averaged over 20 rarefaction repeats at each rarefaction depth, excluding samples with fewer sequences than the depth. Wilcoxon rank sum tests with FDR correction were used to compare V, D and J gene relative abundances between the groups. Blinded duplicates gave an intraclass correlation of 95% to 97% for TCR richness and an average of roughly 82% across 66 gene segments. Drawn from immuneACCESS, this table holds only the in-frame rearrangements with V and J called that TCRdb kept. Clones are partly lost; checked studies trace under half to an unresolved V gene and leave the rest unexplained. V and J calls and clone size are given by that table; D and trimming were obtained from the DNA. In this sample's table one finds about 24,000 clones. The top ten hold roughly 7% of the sample.

Details on this clone: There is no known antigen for this receptor. The CDR3 end lies 3 residues beyond the end of the read and is filled in from the germline J gene.

Material for sequencing was blood buffy coat. The chain couples TRBV7-7 to TRBJ2-2; 6 matching bases give a weak D call of TRBD2. This receptor was obtained from a woman between 18 and 70 years old with a cervical HPV16 infection that either progressed to CIN3+ or cleared (not recorded which). The sequenced CDR3 bases are TGTGCCAGCAGTCTGGAGGGCTACGGATCCGGGGAG. It translates as CASSLEGYGSGE. The entire CDR3 protein reads CASSLEGYGSGELFF.